These 18 T cell receptor beta chains originate from one sample sequenced in a study of CXCR3-negative and CXCR3-positive naive CD8 T cells. cDNA libraries for TRB were generated by 5' RACE incorporating UMI labels. From its re-call of the 5' RACE reads, TCRdb lists each CDR3 protein once, without DNA. The listing records about 62,000 distinct CDR3 sequences. Sequenced material: naive CXCR3- CD8+ T cells from blood. Subset of the sample: CD45RO-CCR7+CD27+CD95- naive CD8+ T cells lacking CXCR3 (TNR3-). The receptors here all came from a human donor in good health. Some clones in this sample may be carry-over from other donors' samples.

The chain is built from TRBV2 and TRBJ2-3; TCRdb proposes TRBD1, but this gene call is untestable without DNA. The V gene's germline CDR1 is SNHLY and CDR2 FYNNEI. CDR3 length: 13 amino acids. CDR3 residues: CASRSGFPDTQYF.

The chain has TRBV19 and TRBJ1-2; TCRdb calls TRBD1, which cannot be checked without DNA. The CDR3 extends over 15 amino acids. Germline values: CDR1 LNHDA, CDR2 SQIVND (reference sequence). CDR3 residues: CASSIRGTPNYGYTF. Full variable domain (outside the CDR3, taken from reference TRBV19 and TRBJ1-2): DGGITQSPKYLFRKEGQNVTLSCEQNLNHDAMYWYRQDPGQGLRLIYYSQIVNDFQKGDIAEGYSVSREKKESFPLTVTSAQKNPTAFYLCASSIRGTPNYGYTFGSGTRLTVV.

The chain couples TRBV19 to TRBJ1-6; with no DNA, the TCRdb D assignment of TRBD1 cannot be verified. Per the germline V gene, CDR1 is LNHDA and CDR2 is SQIVND (reference sequence). The CDR3 is 17 amino acids. CDR3 in amino acids: CATSQGERTYYNSPLHF.

This sequence joins TRBV29-1 and TRBJ2-7. The CDR3 consists of 13 residues. Germline V gene data show CDR1 as SQVTM and CDR2 as ANQGSEA. This chain's CDR3 is CSVEGNLPNEQYF.

The chain is built from TRBV28 and TRBJ2-3; as DNA is missing, the TRBD1 call by TCRdb cannot be tested. The CDR3 has 14 amino acids. Germline CDR1 reads MDHEN; CDR2 reads SYDVKM. The chain's CDR3 is CASSPRQGSDTQYF.

The V call is TRBV19, the J call TRBJ1-1; TCRdb outputs TRBD1, but without DNA this stays unchecked. This CDR3 region has 14 residues. Germline CDR1 is LNHDA and CDR2 is SQIVND (reference sequence). CDR3 amino acids: CASSIGQTVTEAFF.

The rearrangement joins TRBV28 to TRBJ2-7; TCRdb proposes TRBD1, but this gene call is untestable without DNA. This CDR3 contains 13 residues. CDR1 and CDR2 from the germline V gene are MDHEN and SYDVKM. CDR3 protein: CASSSGTSFEQYF.

The chain carries TRBV27 and TRBJ2-7. The germline V gene encodes CDR1 MNHEY and CDR2 SMNVEV (reference sequence). This CDR3 comprises 12 residues. The CDR3 reads CASVGSPYEQYF.

The rearrangement links TRBV11-2 to TRBJ1-4. Germline V gene sequence: CDR1 SGHAT, CDR2 FQNNGV. The CDR3 totals 18 residues. CDR3 region: CASSLSPGLLATNEKLFF.

The chain combines TRBV6-5 with TRBJ1-1. This CDR3 contains 13 residues. From germline, CDR1 is MNHEY and CDR2 SVGAGI. The CDR3: CASREDTSTEAFF.

The chain links TRBV28 to TRBJ2-2. CDR1 MDHEN and CDR2 SYDVKM come from the germline V gene. CDR3 size: 15 residues. CDR3 sequence: CASSLSGQYTGELFF.

V gene TRBV9 combines with J gene TRBJ1-3. Germline CDR1 and CDR2: SGDLS and YYNGEE. The CDR3 totals 15 residues. This chain's CDR3 is CASSVGSGTGNTIYF.

The gene calls are TRBV29-1 and TRBJ1-5; as DNA is missing, the TRBD1 call by TCRdb cannot be tested. CDR1 SQVTM and CDR2 ANQGSEA come from the germline V gene. The length of the CDR3 is 13 residues. The chain's CDR3 is CSVGQEAGQPQHF.

V and J are TRBV5-1 and TRBJ2-7. Germline V lookup: CDR1 SGHRS, CDR2 YFSETQ. The CDR3 spans 15 residues. The CDR3 protein is CASSLETGAPYEQYF.

The rearrangement links TRBV12-3 or TRBV12-4 to TRBJ2-7; TCRdb returns TRBD1, unconfirmable since there is no DNA. The CDR3 extends over 15 amino acids. The CDR3 loop is CASSIGTGGNYEQYF.

This sequence joins TRBV6-7 and TRBJ2-1; TCRdb proposes TRBD2, but this gene call is untestable without DNA. TRBV6-7 is designated an ORF whose function remains uncertain. This CDR3 region has 18 residues. The CDR3 sequence: CARKPGLAGDLIFNEQFF.

The chain employs TRBV29-1 and TRBJ2-3; TCRdb picks TRBD1, but there is no DNA to check that call. This CDR3 spans 14 amino acids. In germline, CDR1 is SQVTM, CDR2 ANQGSEA. The CDR3: CSVEEGVRTDTQYF.

The genes are TRBV2 and TRBJ1-6; TCRdb reports TRBD1, a call that lacks DNA to check it against. The CDR3 is 16 residues long. Per the germline V gene, CDR1 is SNHLY and CDR2 is FYNNEI. This chain's CDR3 is CASSAGGDKYNSPLHF.